The 5 T cell receptor beta chains below all came from one sample that was sequenced in a study of shared clonotypes between healthy human individuals. Data came from immunoSEQ multiplex PCR; TCRdb stores just in-frame clones and leaves some out. The repertoire holds 600,000 or so clones, with approximately 95% as singletons. The naive CD8 population came from CD45RO-negative cells selected for CCR7, without terminally differentiated effector memory CD45RA+ cells. Source material: naive CD8+ T cells sorted from blood. The origin of the receptors is a woman aged 25 to 45 in good health.

The rearrangement uses TRBV5-4 and TRBJ1-3; D unclear. The germline V gene encodes CDR1 SGHNT and CDR2 YYREEE (reference sequence). The CDR3 spans 12 residues. Trimming shortened V by 4 bases and J by 1 base, and 3 bases separated the two germline ends. CDR3 amino acids: CASSMSGNTIYF. CDR3 nucleotide sequence: TGTGCCAGCAGCATGTCTGGAAACACCATATATTTT. The full variable domain, its missing parts supplied by reference TRBV5-4 and TRBJ1-3, is ETGVTQSPTHLIKTRGQQVTLRCSSQSGHNTVSWYQQALGQGPQFIFQYYREEENGRGNFPPRFSGLQFPNYSSELNVNALELDDSALYLCASSMSGNTIYFGEGSWLTVV.

This clone showed up just once. The genes are TRBV6-5 and TRBJ2-7; D gene uncertain. The CDR3 is 11 amino acids. The V gene's germline CDR1 is MNHEY and CDR2 SVGAGI. Trimming took off 4 bases at V and 4 bases at J, with 5 bases between the two ends. Written as DNA, the CDR3 is TGTGCCAGCAGTTCCGATTACGAGCAGTACTTC. Its translation: CASSSDYEQYF.

In DNA form, the CDR3 reads TGTGCCAGCAGCATAGCGGCTAGCTCCTACGAGCAGTACTTC. Amino acid sequence: CASSIAASSYEQYF. This rearrangement joins TRBV5-4 to TRBJ2-7; D possibly corresponds to TRBD2 (6 bases). There are 14 residues in the CDR3. The V and J ends lost 4 bases and 0 bases respectively, with 11 bases between them. Germline V gene lookup returns CDR1 SGHNT and CDR2 YYREEE (reference sequence).

CDR3 DNA sequence: TGTGCCAGCAGTTTTGGGCGGGAGGCACCCTCCTACGAGCAGTACTTC. It translates to CASSFGREAPSYEQYF. The rearrangement joins TRBV28 to TRBJ2-7, with TRBD2 matching 8 bases. The germline CDR1 and CDR2 sequences are MDHEN and SYDVKM. J was trimmed by 0 bases and V by 3 bases; bases with no gene match: 7. The CDR3 totals 16 residues.

The chain uses TRBV15 and TRBJ1-2, with D possibly being TRBD1 (5 bases). Germline CDR1 LNHNV, CDR2 YYDKDF (reference sequence). Trimming removed 5 bases from V and 0 bases from J, with 13 bases in between. The CDR3 extends over 15 amino acids. This CDR3 is CATSPGGEANYGYTF. CDR3 DNA sequence: TGTGCCACCAGCCCTGGGGGGGAGGCTAACTATGGCTACACCTTC.